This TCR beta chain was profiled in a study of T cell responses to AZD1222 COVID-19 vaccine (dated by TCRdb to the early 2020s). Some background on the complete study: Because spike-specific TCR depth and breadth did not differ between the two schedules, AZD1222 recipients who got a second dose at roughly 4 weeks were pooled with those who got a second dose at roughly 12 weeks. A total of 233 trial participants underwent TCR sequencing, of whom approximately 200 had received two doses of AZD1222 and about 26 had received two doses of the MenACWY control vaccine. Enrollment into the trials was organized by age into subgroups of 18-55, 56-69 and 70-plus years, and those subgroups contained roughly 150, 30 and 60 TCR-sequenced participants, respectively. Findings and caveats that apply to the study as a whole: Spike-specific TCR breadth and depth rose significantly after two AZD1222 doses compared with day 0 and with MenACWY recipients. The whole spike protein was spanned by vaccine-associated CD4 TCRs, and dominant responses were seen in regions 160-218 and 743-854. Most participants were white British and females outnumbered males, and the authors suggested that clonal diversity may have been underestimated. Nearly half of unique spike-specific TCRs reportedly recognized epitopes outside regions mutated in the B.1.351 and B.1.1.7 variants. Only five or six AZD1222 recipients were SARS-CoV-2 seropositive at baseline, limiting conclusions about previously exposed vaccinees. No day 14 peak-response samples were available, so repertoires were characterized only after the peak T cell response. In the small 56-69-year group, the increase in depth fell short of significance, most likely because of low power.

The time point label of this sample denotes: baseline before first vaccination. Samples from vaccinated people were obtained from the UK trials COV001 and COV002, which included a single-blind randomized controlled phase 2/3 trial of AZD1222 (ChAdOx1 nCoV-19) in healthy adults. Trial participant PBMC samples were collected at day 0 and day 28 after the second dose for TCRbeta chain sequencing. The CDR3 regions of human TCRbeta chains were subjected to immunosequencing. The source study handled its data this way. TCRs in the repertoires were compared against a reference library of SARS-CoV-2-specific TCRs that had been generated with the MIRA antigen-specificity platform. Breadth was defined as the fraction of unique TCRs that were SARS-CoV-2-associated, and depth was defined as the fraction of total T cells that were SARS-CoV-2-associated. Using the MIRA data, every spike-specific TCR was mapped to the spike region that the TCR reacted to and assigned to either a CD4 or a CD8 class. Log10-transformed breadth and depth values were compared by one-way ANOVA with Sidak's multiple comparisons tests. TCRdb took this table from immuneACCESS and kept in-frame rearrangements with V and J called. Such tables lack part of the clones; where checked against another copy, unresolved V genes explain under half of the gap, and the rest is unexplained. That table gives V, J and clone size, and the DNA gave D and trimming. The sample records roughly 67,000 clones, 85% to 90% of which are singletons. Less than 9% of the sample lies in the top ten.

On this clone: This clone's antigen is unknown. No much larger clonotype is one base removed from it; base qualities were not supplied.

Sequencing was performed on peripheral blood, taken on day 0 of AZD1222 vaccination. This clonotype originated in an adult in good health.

The sequenced DNA is TGTGCCAGCAGTCCCCGAGGTCTGGAGACCCAGTACTTC. The resulting protein is CASSPRGLETQYF. Here the chain combines TRBV12-3 or TRBV12-4 and TRBJ2-5, with the D gene uncertain. V is reduced by 5 bases and J by 5 bases, leaving a spacing of 12 bases between them. Including the terminal cysteine and phenylalanine, the CDR3 comprises 13 residues. Only CDR3 DNA is held: 39 bases, read in frame from base 1.